This T cell receptor beta chain derives from a study of blood T cell repertoires in COVID-19. About the study: The United States, Italy and Spain were the sources of the acute and convalescent COVID-19 samples.

Using immunoSEQ multiplex PCR, the repertoire was profiled, and TCRdb retains in-frame clones only, with some absent. The sample has 150,000 or so clones; 87% are singletons. Recruits, aged about 18 to 100 years, lived in 24 US areas. This CDR3 is 14 amino acids long. The J segment lost 0 bases and the V segment lost 1 base, leaving 0 bases of the junction unmatched. The germline gives CDR1 LGHDT, CDR2 YNNKEL (reference sequence). The sequenced sample was PBMCs or T cells enriched from blood (not recorded which). V gene TRBV3-1 (or the pseudogene TRBV3-2) combines with J gene TRBJ2-7, with 7 bases aligning to TRBD2. This clonotype originated in a woman between 40 and 50 years old who had been exposed to COVID-19. The CDR3 nucleotides are TGTGCCAGCAGCCAAGGCGGGGGCTCCTACGAGCAGTACTTC. It yields the protein CASSQGGGSYEQYF.